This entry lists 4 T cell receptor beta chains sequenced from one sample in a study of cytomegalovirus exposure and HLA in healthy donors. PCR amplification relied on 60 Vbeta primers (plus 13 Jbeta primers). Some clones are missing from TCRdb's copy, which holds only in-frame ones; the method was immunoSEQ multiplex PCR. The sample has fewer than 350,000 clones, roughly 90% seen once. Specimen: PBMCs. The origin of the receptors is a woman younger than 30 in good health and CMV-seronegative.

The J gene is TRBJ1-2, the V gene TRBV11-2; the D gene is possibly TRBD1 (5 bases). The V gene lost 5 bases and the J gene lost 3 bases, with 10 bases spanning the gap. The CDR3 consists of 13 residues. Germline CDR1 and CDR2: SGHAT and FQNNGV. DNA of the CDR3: TGTGCCAGCAGCCCTGGGACTCACTATGGCTACACCTTC. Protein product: CASSPGTHYGYTF. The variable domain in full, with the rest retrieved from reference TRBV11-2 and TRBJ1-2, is EAGVAQSPRYKIIEKRQSVAFWCNPISGHATLYWYQQILGQGPKLLIQFQNNGVVDDSQLPKDRFSAERLKGVDSTLKIQPAKLEDSAVYLCASSPGTHYGYTFGSGTRLTVV.

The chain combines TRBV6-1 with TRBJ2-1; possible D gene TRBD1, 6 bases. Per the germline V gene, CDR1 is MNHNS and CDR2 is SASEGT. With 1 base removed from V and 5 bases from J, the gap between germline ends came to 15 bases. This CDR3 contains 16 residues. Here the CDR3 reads CASSEVRGGPHNEQFF. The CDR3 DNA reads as TGTGCCAGCAGTGAAGTCAGAGGGGGTCCCCACAATGAGCAGTTCTTC.

CDR3 nucleotides: TGTGCCAGCAGCCAAGGGGCGTTAGAAGAGCAGTTCTTC. Translating it yields CASSQGALEEQFF. The V call is TRBV4-2, the J call TRBJ2-1, with D unclear. Germline CDR1 is LGHNA and CDR2 is YNFKEQ. The CDR3 is 13 amino acids. The V gene lost 1 base and the J gene lost 10 bases, with 11 bases spanning the gap.

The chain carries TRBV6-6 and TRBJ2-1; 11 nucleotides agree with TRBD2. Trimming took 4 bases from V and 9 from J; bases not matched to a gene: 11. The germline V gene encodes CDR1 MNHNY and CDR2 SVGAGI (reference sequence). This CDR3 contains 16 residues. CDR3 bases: TGTGCCAGCAGTTCGGGACTAGCGGAGACGCGGGGTGAGCAGTTCTTC. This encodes CASSSGLAETRGEQFF.